The 25 T cell receptor beta chains given below trace back to one sample, sequenced in a study of tissue T cells after allogeneic stem cell transplantation. The time point is: mouse harvest day 7 after allogeneic transplant. The graft held 10^6 splenic CD5+ T cells and 10^7 T-cell-depleted bone marrow cells. Measured with immunoSEQ multiplex PCR; TCRdb has only the in-frame clones, and not every one. The sample holds over 6,000 clones; under 55% are singletons and the top ten take 7.8%. The sequenced sample was gut tissue. The origin of the receptors is a female BALB/c mouse given C57BL/6 T cells with graft-versus-host disease after an allogeneic hematopoietic cell transplant.

This clone was picked up a small number of times. Gene names are mouse gene names. The read terminates 1 residue ahead of where the CDR3 ends, so the germline J gene completes it. The chain employs TRBV19 and TRBJ1-4; D is unclear. Per the germline V gene, CDR1 is FNHDT and CDR2 is SITEND (reference sequence). The CDR3 runs to 15 residues. Trimming pared 0 bases from V and 3 bases from J, leaving 9 bases between. The sequenced CDR3 bases are TGTGCCAGCAGTATAGGCAGGAGAGCCAACGAAAGATTATTT. It encodes CASSIGRRANERLF. The CDR3 reads in full as CASSIGRRANERLFF.

Comments on this clone: Here the gene names and germline are mouse. Read sequence stops 1 residue before the CDR3 end, and the germline J gene provides the missing end. Other nucleotide sequences in the sample specify the same CDR3. V is TRBV26 and J is TRBJ2-7, with 11 bases that match TRBD2. V gave up 6 bases and J gave up 4 bases; unmatched junction bases: 5. The CDR3 runs to 14 residues. In germline, CDR1 is KGHPV, CDR2 FQNQEV (reference sequence). The sequenced part of the CDR3 DNA is TGTGCCAGCAGCCTCCGGGACTGGGGGTATGAACAGTAC. Protein: CASSLRDWGYEQY. The entire CDR3 protein reads CASSLRDWGYEQYF. The full variable domain, completed using reference TRBV26 and TRBJ2-7, is NSKVIQTPRYLVKGQGQKAKMRCIPEKGHPVVFWYQQNKNNEFKFLINFQNQEVLQQIDMTEKRFSAECPSNSPCSLEIQSSEAGDSALYLCASSLRDWGYEQYFGPGTRLTVL.

As concerns this clone: Any gene name here is a mouse gene name. The chain's CDR3 is CASSLGLQNTLYF. The sequenced part of the CDR3 DNA is TGTGCCAGCAGTCTCGGATTACAAAACACCTTGTAC. The rearrangement joins TRBV26 to TRBJ2-4; D is uncertain. The read ends 1 residue before the CDR3 terminus; that terminus is restored from the germline J gene. The CDR3 extends over 13 amino acids. V was cut by 3 bases and J by 3 bases, with 7 bases left in between. Germline V gene data show CDR1 as KGHPV and CDR2 as FQNQEV (reference sequence).

About this clone itself: The genes are named according to mouse. Sequencing ends 1 residue short of the CDR3 end; the germline J gene provides the rest. The V gene is TRBV2, the J gene TRBJ1-2, with a possible D match to TRBD1 (6 bases). The CDR3 is 13 amino acids. V lost 4 bases and J lost 0, with 6 bases in between. Germline loops: CDR1 LGHNA, CDR2 YSYQKL. The covered CDR3 bases are TGTGCCAGCAGCCGACAGGCAAACTCCGACTACACC. Amino acids: CASSRQANSDYT. The entire CDR3 protein reads CASSRQANSDYTF. The whole variable domain, filled in from reference TRBV2 and TRBJ1-2, reads DPKIIQKPKYLVAVTGSEKILICEQYLGHNAMYWYRQSAKKPLEFMFSYSYQKLMDNQTASSRFQPQSSKKNHLDLQITALKPDDSATYFCASSRQANSDYTFGSGTRLLVI.

As regards this clone: Gene names are mouse gene names. The read terminates 1 residue before the CDR3 end, so the remaining end is supplied by the germline J gene. The J gene is TRBJ2-3, the V gene TRBV12-2, with TRBD1 matching over 8 bases. V lost 0 bases to trimming and J lost 0 bases; unmatched junction nucleotides: 4. In germline, CDR1 is SGHLS, CDR2 HYDKME. The CDR3 length is 16 residues. CDR3 bases read: TGTGCCAGCTCTCTCAGCCAGGGGGCTAGTGCAGAAACGCTGTAT. Translation gives CASSLSQGASAETLY. The whole CDR3 sequence is CASSLSQGASAETLYF.

On this clone: Germline and genes here are mouse. The read comes to an end 1 residue before the CDR3 does, leaving the germline J gene to fill in the end. This chain joins TRBV13-2 and TRBJ2-7; 9 bases map to TRBD2. The CDR3 length is 14 residues. V lost 0 bases to trimming and J lost 5 bases; unmatched junction nucleotides: 3. CDR1 is NNHNN, CDR2 SYGAGS, per germline (reference sequence). The sequenced CDR3 bases are TGTGCCAGCGGTGATGGGGCTGGGGGGGATGAACAGTAC. Translated: CASGDGAGGDEQY. The full CDR3 sequence reads CASGDGAGGDEQYF.

On this clone itself: Gene labels here are mouse ones. The CDR3 end is not reached by the read, which stops 1 residue before it; the germline J gene fills it in. V and J are TRBV26 and TRBJ1-1; no definite D call. V lost 7 bases to trimming and J lost 0 bases, with 12 bases between them. The CDR3 contains 14 residues. Germline loops: CDR1 KGHPV, CDR2 FQNQEV (reference sequence). CDR3 loop: CASTRFGANTEVFF. CDR3 DNA, as far as it was read: TGTGCCAGCACCCGCTTCGGGGCAAACACAGAAGTCTTC. Looking up the rest from reference TRBV26 and TRBJ1-1 gives the full variable domain: NSKVIQTPRYLVKGQGQKAKMRCIPEKGHPVVFWYQQNKNNEFKFLINFQNQEVLQQIDMTEKRFSAECPSNSPCSLEIQSSEAGDSALYLCASTRFGANTEVFFGKGTRLTVV.

Note on this clone: The gene names here belong to mouse. The DNA ends 1 residue before the CDR3 does, and the rest of the CDR3 is filled in from the germline J gene. The J gene is TRBJ2-7, the V gene TRBV13-1, with TRBD2 matching 12 bases. J lost 4 bases, V lost 4 bases, and 3 bases had no gene match. From germline, CDR1 is NSHNY and CDR2 SYGAGN. The CDR3 runs to 14 residues. The covered CDR3 bases are TGTGCCAGCAGTTGGGACTGGGGGGTATATGAACAGTAC. Translation gives CASSWDWGVYEQY. The whole CDR3 sequence reads CASSWDWGVYEQYF.

This clone is judged medium-sized. The genes and germline here are from mouse. The read terminates 1 residue before the CDR3 end, so the remaining end is supplied by the germline J gene. The chain carries TRBV13-1 and TRBJ2-2; D possibly matches TRBD1 or TRBD2 (6 bases each). The CDR3 sequence is 15 residues long. Trimming stripped 1 base from V and 3 bases from J, with 10 bases between. Germline CDR1 is NSHNY and CDR2 is SYGAGN. The CDR3 is CASSDRGRDTGQLYF. The sequenced part of the CDR3 DNA is TGTGCCAGCAGTGATCGGGGGCGCGACACCGGGCAGCTCTAC.

Concerning this clone: This may be a read error: a much more frequent sequence differs by one nucleotide. Genes and germline come from the mouse. The read is 1 residue too short to cover the CDR3 end, so that end is filled in from the germline J gene. The chain employs TRBV26 and TRBJ1-1; no clear D. The V gene's germline CDR1 is KGHPV and CDR2 FQNQEV (reference sequence). There are 13 residues in the CDR3. V was pared by 4 bases and J by 0 bases, with 6 bases between. The sequenced CDR3 bases are TGTGCCAGCAGTCCACATGCAAACACAGAAGTCTTC. It encodes CASSPHANTEVF. The entire CDR3 sequence reads CASSPHANTEVFF.

In this sample, this clone turned up a few times. Germline and genes: mouse. The read finishes 1 residue shy of the CDR3 end, and the germline J gene is used to complete it. The chain combines TRBV13-2 with TRBJ1-4, with 8 bases matching TRBD1. The CDR3 runs to 14 residues. Losses at the gene ends were 5 bases for V and 6 bases for J; bases not matched to a gene: 6. Germline V gene sequence: CDR1 NNHNN, CDR2 SYGAGS (reference sequence). CDR3 sequence reads: CASGQGARDERLFF. The DNA read from the CDR3 is TGTGCCAGCGGGCAGGGGGCGCGAGACGAAAGATTATTT.

A few counts support this clone. Mouse gene names apply. The read ends 1 residue before the CDR3 terminus; that terminus is restored from the germline J gene. The J gene is TRBJ1-3, the V gene TRBV1; no clear D. Trimming took off 3 bases at V and 0 bases at J, with 3 bases between the two ends. Germline V gene data show CDR1 as NSQYPW and CDR2 as LRSPGD (reference sequence). The CDR3 runs 13 residues. The CDR3 sequence: CTCSASSGNTLYF. The sequenced part of the CDR3 DNA is TGCACCTGCAGTGCGTCTTCTGGAAATACGCTCTAT. The whole variable domain, filled in from reference TRBV1 and TRBJ1-3, reads VTLLEQNPRWRLVPRGQAVNLRCILKNSQYPWMSWYQQDLQKQLQWLFTLRSPGDKEVKSLPGADYLATRVTDTELRLQVANMSQGRTLYCTCSASSGNTLYFGEGSRLIVV.

Turning to this clone: Mouse germline and gene names are used. The read ends 1 residue shy of where the CDR3 ends; the end is completed using the germline J gene. The chain links TRBV15 to TRBJ2-1; D unclear. Germline CDR1 SGHND, CDR2 FRSKSL. V gave up 2 bases and J gave up 1 base, with 6 bases separating them. The CDR3 consists of 14 residues. The covered CDR3 bases are TGTGCCAGCAGTTTATCACAGAACTATGCTGAGCAGTTC. Its protein product is CASSLSQNYAEQF. The whole CDR3 reads CASSLSQNYAEQFF. Full variable domain (outside the CDR3, taken from reference TRBV15 and TRBJ2-1): DAGVTQTPRHEVAEKGQTIILKCEPVSGHNDLFWYRQTKIQGLELLSYFRSKSLMEDGGAFKDRFKAEMLNSSFSTLKIQPTEPKDSAVYLCASSLSQNYAEQFFGPGTRLTVL.

The count of this clone is one. Any gene name here is a mouse gene name. The read finishes 1 residue shy of the CDR3 end, and the germline J gene is used to complete it. This sequence joins TRBV26 and TRBJ1-6; TRBD1 aligns across 11 bases. TRBJ1-6 is an ORF for which the function is uncertain. The CDR3 length is 14 residues. Germline V lookup: CDR1 KGHPV, CDR2 FQNQEV (reference sequence). V shed 6 bases and J 8 bases; nucleotides not matched to a gene: 3. CDR3 bases read: TGTGCCAGCAGGGACAGGGGGCGGGATTCGCCCCTCTAC. Protein product: CASRDRGRDSPLY. The entire CDR3 sequence reads CASRDRGRDSPLYF.

This clone was recorded only once. The gene symbols are mouse symbols. The chain's CDR3 is CASSREFSNERLFF. The DNA read from the CDR3 is TGTGCCAGCAGCCGGGAATTTTCCAACGAAAGATTATTT. The chain links TRBV3 to TRBJ1-4; no clear D. With the read ending 1 residue before the CDR3 end, the germline J gene is used to fill in that end. The CDR3 has 14 residues. Germline V gene data show CDR1 as SNHLY and CDR2 as FYNGKV (reference sequence). V dropped 5 bases and J dropped 0 bases, with 7 bases sitting between them.

About this clone itself: Each gene name is a mouse one. The CDR3 end falls 1 residue outside the read, so it is completed with the germline J gene. This sequence joins TRBV21 and TRBJ1-6; 11 bases line up with TRBD1. TRBV21 is designated an ORF whose function remains uncertain. TRBJ1-6 is classed as an ORF, of uncertain function. The J segment lost 6 bases and the V segment lost 2 bases, leaving 3 bases of the junction unmatched. The CDR3 spans 16 residues. The CDR3 loop reads CASSQPGTGGNSPLYF. Partial CDR3 DNA: TGTGCTAGCAGTCAACCCGGGACAGGGGGTAATTCGCCCCTCTAC.

Regarding this clone: Gene names are mouse gene names. The read stops 1 residue short of the end of the CDR3; the missing end is completed from the germline J gene. V and J are TRBV26 and TRBJ1-1; no reliable D call. The V and J ends lost 3 bases and 3 bases respectively, with 5 bases between them. The CDR3 runs to 12 residues. Germline V gene data show CDR1 as KGHPV and CDR2 as FQNQEV (reference sequence). CDR3 protein: CASSLVYTEVFF. The part of the CDR3 DNA that was read is TGTGCCAGCAGTCTAGTCTACACAGAAGTCTTC. The variable domain in full, completed from reference TRBV26 and TRBJ1-1, reads NSKVIQTPRYLVKGQGQKAKMRCIPEKGHPVVFWYQQNKNNEFKFLINFQNQEVLQQIDMTEKRFSAECPSNSPCSLEIQSSEAGDSALYLCASSLVYTEVFFGKGTRLTVV.

With regard to this clone: The germline and genes are mouse ones. The read ends 1 residue before the CDR3 terminus; that terminus is restored from the germline J gene. The rearrangement uses TRBV23 and TRBJ2-5. The CDR3 runs to 14 residues. Germline CDR1 reads KGHTA; CDR2 reads FQNQQP. The CDR3 sequence is CSSSLGYNQDTQYF. Partial CDR3 DNA: TGCTCCAGCAGTCTCGGGTATAACCAAGACACCCAGTAC.

Comment on this clone: Germline and genes here are mouse. The read halts 1 residue ahead of the CDR3 end, with the missing end drawn from the germline J gene. The chain joins TRBV3 to TRBJ1-3; 7 bases are shared with TRBD1. The junction had 1 base not matched to a gene; V was cut back by 3 bases and J by 2 bases. This CDR3 is 14 amino acids long. Per the germline V gene, CDR1 is SNHLY and CDR2 is FYNGKV (reference sequence). CDR3 protein: CASSFDRAGNTLYF. The part of the CDR3 DNA that was read is TGTGCCAGCAGCTTTGACAGGGCTGGAAATACGCTCTAT.

In the case of this clone: Any gene name here is a mouse gene name. With the read ending 1 residue before the CDR3 end, the germline J gene is used to fill in that end. The rearrangement uses TRBV26 and TRBJ2-7, with D tentatively TRBD1 (6 bases). The CDR3 has 12 residues. CDR1 is KGHPV and CDR2 is FQNQEV in the germline V gene (reference sequence). The V end was cut by 4 bases, the J end by 4 bases, with 8 bases between. The chain's CDR3 is CASSPDRYEQYF. The sequenced CDR3 bases are TGTGCCAGCAGTCCGGACAGATATGAACAGTAC. Full variable domain (outside the CDR3, taken from reference TRBV26 and TRBJ2-7): NSKVIQTPRYLVKGQGQKAKMRCIPEKGHPVVFWYQQNKNNEFKFLINFQNQEVLQQIDMTEKRFSAECPSNSPCSLEIQSSEAGDSALYLCASSPDRYEQYFGPGTRLTVL.

Comments on this clone: Gene names are mouse gene names. From the germline J gene comes the end of the CDR3, since the read stops 1 residue before it. The V call is TRBV3, the J call TRBJ2-5, with TRBD1 identical over 7 bases. Germline V CDR1 and CDR2: SNHLY, FYNGKV (reference sequence). With 5 bases clipped from V and 5 bases from J, the junction kept 7 bases outside the gene matches. The CDR3 extends over 14 amino acids. The DNA read from the CDR3 is TGTGCCAGCAGCACCCGACAGGGAGGAGACACCCAGTAC. This translates into CASSTRQGGDTQY. The whole CDR3 is CASSTRQGGDTQYF.

The sample holds a few counts of this clone. The germline and genes are mouse ones. With the read ending 1 residue before the CDR3 end, the germline J gene is used to fill in that end. V and J are TRBV26 and TRBJ2-3; 11 bases agree with TRBD2. Per germline, CDR1 KGHPV and CDR2 FQNQEV (reference sequence). J was trimmed by 0 bases and V by 6 bases; bases with no gene match: 2. This CDR3 is 15 amino acids long. CDR3 sequence: CASRGLGASAETLYF. Partial CDR3 DNA: TGTGCCAGCAGGGGACTGGGGGCTAGTGCAGAAACGCTGTAT. Using reference TRBV26 and TRBJ2-3 for the parts outside the CDR3, the full variable domain is NSKVIQTPRYLVKGQGQKAKMRCIPEKGHPVVFWYQQNKNNEFKFLINFQNQEVLQQIDMTEKRFSAECPSNSPCSLEIQSSEAGDSALYLCASRGLGASAETLYFGSGTRLTVL.

About this clone itself: Gene and germline names: mouse. The sequence runs out 1 residue before the end of the CDR3; the remainder is reconstructed from the germline J gene. The rearrangement joins TRBV26 to TRBJ2-4; no reliable D call. V was cut by 3 bases and J by 0 bases, with 7 bases left in between. The CDR3 runs to 14 residues. Germline V gives CDR1 KGHPV, CDR2 FQNQEV (reference sequence). The CDR3 bases that were read are TGTGCCAGCAGTCTTCAGGCTAGTCAAAACACCTTGTAC. Translated, it gives CASSLQASQNTLY. The full CDR3 is CASSLQASQNTLYF. Filled out from reference TRBV26 and TRBJ2-4, the complete variable domain reads NSKVIQTPRYLVKGQGQKAKMRCIPEKGHPVVFWYQQNKNNEFKFLINFQNQEVLQQIDMTEKRFSAECPSNSPCSLEIQSSEAGDSALYLCASSLQASQNTLYFGAGTRLSVL.

About this clone: Gene names refer to mouse genes. The CDR3 end lies 1 residue beyond the end of the read and is filled in from the germline J gene. The chain has TRBV1 and TRBJ1-6; 9 nucleotides agree with TRBD1. TRBJ1-6 qualifies as an ORF whose function is uncertain. This CDR3 spans 16 amino acids. CDR1 is NSQYPW and CDR2 is LRSPGD in the germline V gene (reference sequence). The ends lost 0 bases at V and 7 bases at J; junction bases unmatched: 4. The DNA read from the CDR3 is TGCACCTGCAGTGCAGATTACAGGGGGCGAAATTCGCCCCTCTAC. Its protein is CTCSADYRGRNSPLY. The full CDR3 protein is CTCSADYRGRNSPLYF.

This clone was seen a single time. Gene names and germline match the mouse. The CDR3 extends 1 residue past the end of the read, so its final part is completed from the germline J gene. The rearrangement uses TRBV31 and TRBJ1-3, with no clear D. CDR3 length: 15 amino acids. Trimming took off 5 bases at V and 0 bases at J, with 14 bases between the two ends. Germline V gives CDR1 GKSSPN, CDR2 SITVG. The sequenced CDR3 bases are TGTGCCTGGGGCCTGCTAATTAATTCTGGAAATACGCTCTAT. As protein: CAWGLLINSGNTLY. The whole CDR3 reads CAWGLLINSGNTLYF. Using reference TRBV31 and TRBJ1-3 for the parts outside the CDR3, the full variable domain is AQTIHQWPVAEIKAVGSPLSLGCTIKGKSSPNLYWYWQATGGTLQQLFYSITVGQVESVVQLNLSASRPKDDQFILSTEKLLLSHSGFYLCAWGLLINSGNTLYFGEGSRLIVV.